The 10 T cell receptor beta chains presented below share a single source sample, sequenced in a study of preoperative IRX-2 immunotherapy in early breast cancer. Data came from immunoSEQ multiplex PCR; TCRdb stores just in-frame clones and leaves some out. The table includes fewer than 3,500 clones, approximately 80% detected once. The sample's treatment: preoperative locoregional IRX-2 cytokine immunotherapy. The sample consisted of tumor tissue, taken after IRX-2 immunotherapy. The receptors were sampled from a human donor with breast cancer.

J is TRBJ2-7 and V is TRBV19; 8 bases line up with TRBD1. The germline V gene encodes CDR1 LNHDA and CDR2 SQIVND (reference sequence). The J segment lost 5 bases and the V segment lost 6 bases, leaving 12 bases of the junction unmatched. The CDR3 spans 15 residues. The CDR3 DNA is TGTGCCAGTAGAGCCGCAGGGGGCGTTTCCCACGAGCAGTACTTC. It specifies CASRAAGGVSHEQYF.

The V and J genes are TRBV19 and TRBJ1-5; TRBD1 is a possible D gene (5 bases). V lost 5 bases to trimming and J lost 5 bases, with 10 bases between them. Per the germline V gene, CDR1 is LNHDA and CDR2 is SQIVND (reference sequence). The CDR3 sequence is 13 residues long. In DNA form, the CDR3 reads TGTGCCAGTAGTTTGCAGGGCTATCAGCCCCAGCATTTT. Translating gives CASSLQGYQPQHF.

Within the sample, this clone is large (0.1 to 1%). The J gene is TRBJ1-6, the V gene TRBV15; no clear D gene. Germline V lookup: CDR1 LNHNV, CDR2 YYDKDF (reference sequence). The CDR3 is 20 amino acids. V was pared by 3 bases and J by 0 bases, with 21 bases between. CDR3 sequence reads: CATSSRFMPGVSSYNSPLHF. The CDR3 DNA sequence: TGTGCCACCAGCAGCAGATTTATGCCGGGAGTAAGCTCCTATAATTCACCCCTCCACTTT.

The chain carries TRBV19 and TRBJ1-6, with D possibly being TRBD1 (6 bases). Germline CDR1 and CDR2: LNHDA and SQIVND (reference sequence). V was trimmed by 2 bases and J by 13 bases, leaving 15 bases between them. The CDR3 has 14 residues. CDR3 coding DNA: TGTGCCAGTAGTATACCTGGGACACCTAACCCCCTCCACTTT. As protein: CASSIPGTPNPLHF.

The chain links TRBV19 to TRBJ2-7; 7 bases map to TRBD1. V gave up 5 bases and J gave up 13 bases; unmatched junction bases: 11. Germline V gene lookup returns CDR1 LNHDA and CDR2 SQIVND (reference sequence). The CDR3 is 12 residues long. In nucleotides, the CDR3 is TGTGCCAGTAGTGCTCGGGACAGTGTTGTATACTTC. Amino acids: CASSARDSVVYF.

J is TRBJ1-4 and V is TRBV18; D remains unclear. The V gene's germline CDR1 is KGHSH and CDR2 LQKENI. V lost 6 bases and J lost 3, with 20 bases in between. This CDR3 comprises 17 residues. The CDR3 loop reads CASSQWAIPAANEKLFF. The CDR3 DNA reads TGTGCCAGCTCCCAGTGGGCCATACCCGCAGCTAATGAAAAACTGTTTTTT.

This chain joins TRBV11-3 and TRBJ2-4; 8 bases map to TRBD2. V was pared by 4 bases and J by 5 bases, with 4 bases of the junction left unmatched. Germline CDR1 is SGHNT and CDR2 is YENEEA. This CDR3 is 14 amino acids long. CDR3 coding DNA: TGTGCCAGCAGCTCCCGGGGGGGCGAAAACATTCAGTACTTC. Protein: CASSSRGGENIQYF.

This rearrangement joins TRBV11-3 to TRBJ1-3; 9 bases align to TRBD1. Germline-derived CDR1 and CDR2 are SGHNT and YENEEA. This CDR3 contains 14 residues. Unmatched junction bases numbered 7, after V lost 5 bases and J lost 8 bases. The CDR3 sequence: CASSPGQGYDTIYF. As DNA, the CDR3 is TGTGCCAGCAGCCCAGGACAGGGGTACGACACCATATATTTT.

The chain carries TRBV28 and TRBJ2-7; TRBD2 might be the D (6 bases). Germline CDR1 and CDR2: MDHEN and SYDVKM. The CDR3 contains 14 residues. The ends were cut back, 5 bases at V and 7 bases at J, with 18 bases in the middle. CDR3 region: CASSSLESGREQYF. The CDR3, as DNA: TGTGCCAGCAGTAGCCTGGAATCTGGGAGGGAGCAGTACTTC.

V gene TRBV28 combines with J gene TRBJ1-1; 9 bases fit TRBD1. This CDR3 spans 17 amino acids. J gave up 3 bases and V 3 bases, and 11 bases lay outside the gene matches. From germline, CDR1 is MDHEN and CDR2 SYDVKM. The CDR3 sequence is CASSFPPLGQGHTEAFF. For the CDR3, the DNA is TGTGCCAGCAGTTTCCCTCCCCTTGGACAGGGGCACACTGAAGCTTTCTTT.